The T cell receptor (beta chain) under discussion was sequenced for a study of metastatic and nonmetastatic thyroid tumors. Study background: It was across blood and tumor or nodule tissue from malignant and benign thyroid patients that repertoires were compared.

This clone was recorded many times. The antigen remains undetermined. Study findings and constraints: Patients with malignant thyroid tumors reportedly had significantly higher TCR beta diversity than those with benign nodules, in blood and tumor.

Germline CDR1 MGHRA, CDR2 YSYEKL. V was shortened by 1 base and J by 1 base, with 14 bases between the two germline ends. This CDR3 has 17 amino acids. In the original workflow: The authors used CDR3 differences across clinicopathological groups to build a distant-metastasis classifier for papillary thyroid cancer. TCRdb redid the clone calls on the PCR reads using MiXCR. It is TCRdb's table, rather than the study itself, that gives the V and J calls and clone size. Here the sample spans around 26,000 clones, about 15% being singletons. No patient received treatment before thyroid surgery. Sample: blood. The rearrangement links TRBV4-1 to TRBJ2-4; D possibly corresponds to TRBD2 (5 bases). This TCR was sampled from a female donor with papillary thyroid cancer or a benign thyroid nodule (not recorded which). Some clones in this sample may be carry-over from other donors' samples. The CDR3 bases are TGCGCCAGCAGCCAAGCCCCCTCCTTAGCGGCCAAAAACATTCAGTACTTC. Residues: CASSQAPSLAAKNIQYF.